A selection of T cell receptor beta chains follows, all from one sample in a study of T-cell reconstitution after alpha-beta-depleted transplantation in children. TCRdb reprocessed the PCR reads via MiXCR and lists one record per CDR3 protein. The table lists about 370,000 distinct CDR3 sequences, just over 20% of them singletons, with 3.8% in the top ten. Sequenced material: PBMCs from the stem cell graft donor, taken from the stem cell graft. Every receptor here comes from a human donor who donated a stem cell graft to a child with acute myeloid leukemia. CDR3s include the opening cysteine and the closing phenylalanine or tryptophan. D genes are given only for firm matches. Only part of the rows carry a size: once, few, many, or a class if the clone is expanded.

CDR3aa: CASSRTGWKTQYF
CDR3nt: TGTGCCAGCAGTCGGACAGGGTGGAAGACCCAGTACTTC
j_gene: TRBJ2-5
d_gene: TRBD1
v_gene: TRBV6-1
abundance: NA

CDR3aa: CASSGGTSGMYSYEQYF
CDR3nt: TGTGCCAGCAGTGGAGGGACTAGCGGGATGTACTCCTACGAGCAGTACTTC
j_gene: TRBJ2-7
d_gene: TRBD2
v_gene: TRBV25-1
abundance: few

CDR3aa: CASRSSGKVDYEQYF
CDR3nt: TGTGCCAGCAGATCCTCGGGGAAGGTTGACTACGAGCAGTACTTC
j_gene: TRBJ2-7
d_gene: NA
v_gene: TRBV6-5
abundance: few

CDR3aa: CASSPAGSSYEQYF
CDR3nt: TGTGCCAGCAGCCCGGCAGGGAGCTCCTACGAGCAGTACTTC
j_gene: TRBJ2-7
d_gene: NA
v_gene: TRBV11-1
abundance: NA

CDR3aa: CASRPGTSSQFF
CDR3nt: TGTGCCAGCAGACCCGGGACTAGCAGTCAGTTCTTC
j_gene: TRBJ2-1
d_gene: TRBD2
v_gene: TRBV28
abundance: NA

CDR3aa: CASSLSGSRSSYNEQFF
CDR3nt: TGTGCCAGTAGTCTGAGCGGGAGCCGTAGCTCCTACAATGAGCAGTTCTTC
j_gene: TRBJ2-1
d_gene: TRBD2
v_gene: TRBV19
abundance: few

CDR3aa: CASSFPGAYEQYF
CDR3nt: TGTGCCAGCAGTTTCCCCGGGGCCTACGAGCAGTACTTC
j_gene: TRBJ2-7
d_gene: NA
v_gene: TRBV12-3/TRBV12-4
abundance: many

CDR3aa: CASSRTGYYEQYF
CDR3nt: TGTGCCAGCAGTCGAACAGGCTATTACGAGCAGTACTTC
j_gene: TRBJ2-7
d_gene: NA
v_gene: TRBV6-1
abundance: few

CDR3aa: CSALSRGGYTF
CDR3nt: TGCAGCGCCTTAAGCAGGGGTGGCTACACCTTC
j_gene: TRBJ1-2
d_gene: NA
v_gene: TRBV29-1
abundance: few

CDR3aa: CASTKDRADEQFF
CDR3nt: TGCGCCAGCACCAAAGACAGGGCAGATGAGCAGTTCTTC
j_gene: TRBJ2-1
d_gene: TRBD1
v_gene: TRBV5-1
abundance: many

CDR3aa: CSARGREYHEQYF
CDR3nt: TGCAGTGCTAGGGGTAGGGAGTACCACGAGCAGTACTTC
j_gene: TRBJ2-7
d_gene: NA
v_gene: TRBV20-1
abundance: many

CDR3aa: CASMTGINTEAFF
CDR3nt: TGTGCCAGCATGACGGGGATAAACACTGAAGCTTTCTTT
j_gene: TRBJ1-1
d_gene: NA
v_gene: TRBV25-1
abundance: NA

CDR3aa: CASSYDSSYEQYF
CDR3nt: TGTGCCAGCAGTTATGACAGCTCCTACGAGCAGTACTTC
j_gene: TRBJ2-7
d_gene: NA
v_gene: TRBV7-9
abundance: few

CDR3aa: CASSPDWEETQYF
CDR3nt: TGTGCCAGCTCACCTGATTGGGAAGAGACCCAGTACTTC
j_gene: TRBJ2-5
d_gene: NA
v_gene: TRBV18
abundance: NA

CDR3aa: CASRGTGASHTDTQYF
CDR3nt: TGCGCCAGCAGAGGGACAGGGGCAAGCCACACAGATACGCAGTATTTT
j_gene: TRBJ2-3
d_gene: TRBD1
v_gene: TRBV5-1
abundance: NA

CDR3aa: CASSYGLAERTDTQYF
CDR3nt: TGTGCCAGCAGTTATGGGCTAGCGGAACGCACAGATACGCAGTATTTT
j_gene: TRBJ2-3
d_gene: TRBD2
v_gene: TRBV6-5
abundance: many

CDR3aa: CATFFWTGMVKTQYF
CDR3nt: TGTGCCACCTTTTTTTGGACAGGGATGGTAAAGACCCAGTACTTC
j_gene: TRBJ2-5
d_gene: TRBD1
v_gene: TRBV7-9
abundance: NA

CDR3aa: CSAGTGTTYEQYF
CDR3nt: TGCAGTGCTGGAACCGGGACAACCTACGAGCAGTACTTC
j_gene: TRBJ2-7
d_gene: NA
v_gene: TRBV20-1
abundance: many

CDR3aa: CASSQDRGQGAGDEQFF
CDR3nt: TGCGCCAGCAGCCAAGATAGGGGACAGGGGGCAGGTGATGAGCAGTTCTTC
j_gene: TRBJ2-1
d_gene: TRBD1
v_gene: TRBV4-3
abundance: NA

CDR3aa: CASTPSGPYEQYF
CDR3nt: TGTGCCAGCACCCCGTCAGGCCCCTACGAGCAGTACTTC
j_gene: TRBJ2-7
d_gene: NA
v_gene: TRBV7-9
abundance: NA

CDR3aa: CASSLGDYEQYF
CDR3nt: TGTGCCAGCAGCTTGGGGGACTACGAGCAGTACTTC
j_gene: TRBJ2-7
d_gene: NA
v_gene: TRBV5-1
abundance: many

CDR3aa: CASSQDHSGVNYEQYF
CDR3nt: TGTGCCAGCAGCCAAGATCACAGCGGGGTTAACTACGAGCAGTACTTC
j_gene: TRBJ2-7
d_gene: TRBD2
v_gene: TRBV3-1
abundance: NA

CDR3aa: CSASEDSNSPLHF
CDR3nt: TGCAGTGCTAGTGAGGACAGTAATTCACCCCTCCACTTT
j_gene: TRBJ1-6
d_gene: NA
v_gene: TRBV20-1
abundance: many

CDR3aa: CASSEIRSGGDEQFF
CDR3nt: TGTGCCAGCAGTGAAATACGTTCGGGGGGAGATGAGCAGTTCTTC
j_gene: TRBJ2-1
d_gene: TRBD2
v_gene: TRBV2
abundance: NA

CDR3aa: CASSEWAKETQYF
CDR3nt: TGTGCCAGCAGTGAGTGGGCCAAAGAGACCCAGTACTTC
j_gene: TRBJ2-5
d_gene: NA
v_gene: TRBV25-1
abundance: NA

CDR3aa: CSARDWTGIGTEAFF
CDR3nt: TGCAGTGCTCGAGATTGGACAGGGATCGGCACTGAAGCTTTCTTT
j_gene: TRBJ1-1
d_gene: TRBD1
v_gene: TRBV20-1
abundance: many

CDR3aa: CASSKSGSAYEQYF
CDR3nt: TGTGCCAGCAGCAAAAGCGGGAGTGCCTACGAGCAGTACTTC
j_gene: TRBJ2-7
d_gene: TRBD2
v_gene: TRBV12-3/TRBV12-4
abundance: many

CDR3aa: CASSFSGLTGELFF
CDR3nt: TGTGCCAGCAGTTTTTCCGGGCTCACCGGGGAGCTGTTTTTT
j_gene: TRBJ2-2
d_gene: NA
v_gene: TRBV12-3/TRBV12-4
abundance: few

CDR3aa: CASSQESGDYGYTF
CDR3nt: TGCGCCAGCAGCCAAGAGTCGGGGGATTATGGCTACACCTTC
j_gene: TRBJ1-2
d_gene: NA
v_gene: TRBV4-1
abundance: few

CDR3aa: CASSLGVGAQYNEQFF
CDR3nt: TGTGCCAGCAGCTTAGGGGTGGGCGCACAGTACAATGAGCAGTTCTTC
j_gene: TRBJ2-1
d_gene: NA
v_gene: TRBV7-2
abundance: NA

CDR3aa: CAGQQAGWEYQPQHF
CDR3nt: TGTGCCGGCCAACAGGCAGGCTGGGAATATCAGCCCCAGCATTTT
j_gene: TRBJ1-5
d_gene: NA
v_gene: TRBV21-1
abundance: NA

CDR3aa: CASSDGQGLTTYEQYF
CDR3nt: TGTGCCAGCAGCGACGGACAGGGACTGACAACCTACGAGCAGTACTTC
j_gene: TRBJ2-7
d_gene: TRBD1
v_gene: TRBV28
abundance: NA

CDR3aa: CSASGGGGHADTQYF
CDR3nt: TGCAGTGCTAGTGGTGGCGGTGGGCACGCCGATACGCAGTATTTT
j_gene: TRBJ2-3
d_gene: NA
v_gene: TRBV20-1
abundance: many

CDR3aa: CSATYRAGELFF
CDR3nt: TGCAGTGCAACCTACAGGGCCGGGGAGCTGTTTTTT
j_gene: TRBJ2-2
d_gene: NA
v_gene: TRBV20-1
abundance: NA

CDR3aa: CASSEGVPERGYTF
CDR3nt: TGTGCCAGCAGTGAAGGTGTCCCCGAGAGGGGCTACACCTTC
j_gene: TRBJ1-2
d_gene: NA
v_gene: TRBV25-1
abundance: few

CDR3aa: CASRKTGPGYGYTF
CDR3nt: TGTGCCAGCAGGAAGACAGGACCGGGCTATGGCTACACCTTC
j_gene: TRBJ1-2
d_gene: NA
v_gene: TRBV28
abundance: NA

CDR3aa: CASSEGGANYGYTF
CDR3nt: TGTGCCAGCAGCGAAGGGGGCGCGAACTATGGCTACACCTTC
j_gene: TRBJ1-2
d_gene: TRBD1
v_gene: TRBV7-9
abundance: few

CDR3aa: CASSSSSGGYEQYF
CDR3nt: TGTGCCAGCAGTTCATCTAGCGGGGGCTACGAGCAGTACTTC
j_gene: TRBJ2-7
d_gene: TRBD2
v_gene: TRBV28
abundance: NA

CDR3aa: CASSLVSPANTEAFF
CDR3nt: TGTGCCAGCAGTTTGGTATCTCCGGCGAACACTGAAGCTTTCTTT
j_gene: TRBJ1-1
d_gene: NA
v_gene: TRBV12-3/TRBV12-4
abundance: NA

CDR3aa: CASGTSGRRNEQFF
CDR3nt: TGTGCCAGCGGGACTAGCGGGAGGCGCAATGAGCAGTTCTTC
j_gene: TRBJ2-1
d_gene: TRBD2
v_gene: TRBV25-1
abundance: NA

CDR3aa: CASSPPLAIDEQFF
CDR3nt: TGTGCCAGCTCACCACCTCTAGCTATAGATGAGCAGTTCTTC
j_gene: TRBJ2-1
d_gene: NA
v_gene: TRBV18
abundance: few

CDR3aa: CASSQGVGVFEQYF
CDR3nt: TGCGCCAGCAGCCAAGGGGTAGGGGTCTTCGAGCAGTACTTC
j_gene: TRBJ2-7
d_gene: NA
v_gene: TRBV4-1
abundance: few

CDR3aa: CSAPTEYYTYEQYF
CDR3nt: TGCAGTGCACCGACAGAGTACTATACCTACGAGCAGTACTTC
j_gene: TRBJ2-7
d_gene: NA
v_gene: TRBV20-1
abundance: many

CDR3aa: CASGRTNEKLFF
CDR3nt: TGTGCCAGCGGTAGAACTAATGAAAAACTGTTTTTT
j_gene: TRBJ1-4
d_gene: NA
v_gene: TRBV12-3/TRBV12-4
abundance: NA

CDR3aa: CASTPRDSLGYEQYF
CDR3nt: TGTGCCAGCACCCCACGGGACAGTTTGGGGTACGAGCAGTACTTC
j_gene: TRBJ2-7
d_gene: TRBD1
v_gene: TRBV12-3/TRBV12-4
abundance: few

CDR3aa: CASSNSAPGLVPYEQYF
CDR3nt: TGTGCCAGCAGTAACTCGGCCCCGGGACTAGTGCCCTACGAGCAGTACTTC
j_gene: TRBJ2-7
d_gene: TRBD2
v_gene: TRBV6-5
abundance: few